The 15 T cell receptor beta chains below all came from one sample that was sequenced in a study of blood T cells in healthy people across ages. Sample-barcoded 5' priming and a J-beta primer mix drove a second PCR of roughly 6 to 12 cycles. TCRdb re-called the 5' RACE reads with MiXCR, one entry per CDR3 protein. This table holds 700,000 to 1,000,000 distinct CDR3 sequences, 44% found once. Sequenced sample: blood. The receptors shown here come from a man in his 60s in good health.

The rearrangement joins TRBV6-5 to TRBJ2-7; TRBD1 might be the D (6 bases). Germline assignment: CDR1 MNHEY and CDR2 SVGAGI. Trimming left V 0 bases short and J 2 bases short, with 14 bases between. The CDR3 extends over 16 amino acids. CDR3 DNA sequence: TGTGCCAGCAGTTACTCGAATACGGGGACAACCTACGAGCAGTACTTC. This codes for CASSYSNTGTTYEQYF.

As concerns this clonotype: A junction end diverges from the germline sequence, so it may reflect a read error. The rearrangement joins TRBV9 to TRBJ2-7; TRBD1 agrees at 8 bases. In germline, CDR1 is SGDLS, CDR2 YYNGEE. The CDR3 has 14 residues. DNA for the CDR3: TGTGCCCGCAGCGTAGGACAGGGCCCCTACGAGCAGTACTTC. It specifies CARSVGQGPYEQYF.

This clonotype was picked up a small number of times. The chain couples TRBV20-1 to TRBJ2-5; D is unclear. Trimming stripped 6 bases from V and 5 bases from J, with 10 bases between. The CDR3 is made up of 11 amino acids. Germline V gene sequence: CDR1 DFQATT, CDR2 SNEGSKA (reference sequence). The CDR3 nucleotides are TGCAGTGCCGCCACGTGGGAGACCCAGTACTTC. Protein: CSAATWETQYF.

J is TRBJ2-1 and V is TRBV20-1, with 9 positions matching TRBD1. The CDR3 spans 15 residues. The ends lost 1 base at V and 0 bases at J; junction bases unmatched: 1. The germline CDR1 and CDR2 sequences are DFQATT and SNEGSKA (reference sequence). As DNA, the CDR3 is TGCAGTGCTAGAGCGGGACAGGGCTCCTACAATGAGCAGTTCTTC. Its protein product is CSARAGQGSYNEQFF.

This clonotype has at least ten counts. The CDR3 spells CASSPRTGRNEQFF. DNA of the CDR3: TGTGCCAGCAGCCCCCGGACAGGGCGGAATGAGCAGTTCTTC. The rearrangement uses TRBV7-7 and TRBJ2-1; 8 bases map to TRBD1. Looked up from germline, CDR1 is SSHAT and CDR2 is FNYEAQ (reference sequence). V shed 5 bases, J shed 7 bases, and the junction held 7 bases outside the gene matches. The CDR3 totals 14 residues.

This clonotype was seen a handful of times. The rearrangement joins TRBV20-1 to TRBJ2-3; tentative D call: TRBD2 (5 bases). V lost 4 bases to trimming and J lost 0 bases, with 20 bases between them. Germline V gene data show CDR1 as DFQATT and CDR2 as SNEGSKA (reference sequence). This CDR3 spans 17 amino acids. The CDR3: CSANLAGKIRSTDTQYF. As DNA, the CDR3 is TGCAGTGCTAATCTAGCTGGGAAAATCCGGAGCACAGATACGCAGTATTTT.

The J gene is TRBJ2-3, the V gene TRBV7-2; D is ambiguous. CDR1 is SGHTA and CDR2 is FQGNSA in the germline V gene. V lost 3 bases, J lost 5 bases, and 6 bases lay in between. The CDR3 loop spans 12 amino acids. The CDR3 sequence is CASSLSVDTQYF. The CDR3 DNA reads TGTGCCAGCAGCTTGTCCGTAGATACGCAGTATTTT.

In its sample, this clonotype was seen a few times. The V call is TRBV14, the J call TRBJ2-1, with unresolved D. Trimming cost V 0 bases and J 4 bases, with 4 bases left between them. The CDR3 is 13 amino acids. Germline V gene data show CDR1 as SGHDN and CDR2 as FVKESK. The DNA for the CDR3 is TGTGCCAGCAGCCAAGACGGATACAATGAGCAGTTCTTC. This encodes CASSQDGYNEQFF.

This clonotype was detected only a few times. The chain carries TRBV14 and TRBJ2-3; D gene uncertain. This CDR3 contains 14 residues. CDR1 SGHDN and CDR2 FVKESK come from the germline V gene. V lost 3 bases to trimming and J lost 0 bases, with 7 bases between them. The CDR3 DNA reads as TGTGCCAGCAGCCACATGGACAGCACAGATACGCAGTATTTT. It encodes CASSHMDSTDTQYF. The whole variable domain, filled in from reference TRBV14 and TRBJ2-3, reads EAGVTQFPSHSVIEKGQTVTLRCDPISGHDNLYWYRRVMGKEIKFLLHFVKESKQDESGMPNNRFLAERTGGTYSTLKVQPAELEDSGVYFCASSHMDSTDTQYFGPGTRLTVL.

The V call is TRBV7-8, the J call TRBJ2-1; no definite D call. CDR1 and CDR2 from the germline V gene are SGHVS and FQNEAQ. V shed 0 bases and J shed 9 bases, with 12 bases lying between them. The CDR3 covers 14 residues. In DNA form, the CDR3 reads TGTGCCAGCAGCTTAGCGGGTGTCTTGGGTGAGCAGTTCTTC. Translation: CASSLAGVLGEQFF.

On this clonotype itself: A much bigger clone sits one base away, suggesting this may be a read error. CDR3 sequence: CASSIAGSPNFAYEQYF. CDR3 bases: TGTGCCAGCAGCATAGCGGGCAGTCCGAACTTCGCCTACGAGCAGTACTTC. This chain connects TRBV27 to TRBJ2-7; TRBD2 matches 7 bases. Germline lookup yields CDR1 MNHEY and CDR2 SMNVEV (reference sequence). The CDR3 has 17 amino acids. The V segment lost 6 bases and the J segment 2 bases; nucleotides outside the gene matches: 16.

This clonotype occurred many times. This rearrangement joins TRBV12-3 or TRBV12-4 to TRBJ1-4, with D possibly matching TRBD1 (6 bases). V was shortened by 5 bases and J by 11 bases, with 15 bases between the two germline ends. The CDR3 spans 13 residues. CDR3 coding DNA: TGTGCCAGCAGTCCGGGACAACGGGATAAACTGTTTTTT. Protein sequence: CASSPGQRDKLFF.

In this sample, this clonotype turned up a few times. This sequence joins TRBV14 and TRBJ1-2; D gene ambiguous. This CDR3 has 13 residues. Germline lookup yields CDR1 SGHDN and CDR2 FVKESK. V lost 5 bases and J lost 4, with 11 bases in between. CDR3 sequence reads: CASSSRSGYGYTF. For the CDR3, the DNA is TGTGCCAGCAGCTCGAGATCGGGCTATGGCTACACCTTC. Drawing the rest from reference TRBV14 and TRBJ1-2, the complete variable domain is EAGVTQFPSHSVIEKGQTVTLRCDPISGHDNLYWYRRVMGKEIKFLLHFVKESKQDESGMPNNRFLAERTGGTYSTLKVQPAELEDSGVYFCASSSRSGYGYTFGSGTRLTVV.

This chain uses TRBV5-1 with TRBJ2-1; 8 bases are shared with TRBD1. This CDR3 spans 16 amino acids. Losses at the gene ends were 5 bases for V and 3 bases for J; bases not matched to a gene: 10. Germline values: CDR1 SGHRS, CDR2 YFSETQ. In DNA form, the CDR3 reads TGCGCCAGCAGGCAAGGCCCAGGACAGGGCTACAATGAGCAGTTCTTC. It translates to CASRQGPGQGYNEQFF. Using reference TRBV5-1 and TRBJ2-1 for the parts outside the CDR3, the full variable domain is KAGVTQTPRYLIKTRGQQVTLSCSPISGHRSVSWYQQTPGQGLQFLFEYFSETQRNKGNFPGRFSGRQFSNSRSEMNVSTLELGDSALYLCASRQGPGQGYNEQFFGPGTRLTVL.

V gene TRBV6-1 combines with J gene TRBJ2-5, with D possibly being TRBD1 (5 bases). Between the trimmed V and J ends, which lost 8 bases and 3 bases, there was a span of 13 bases. The CDR3 has 13 residues. Germline V gene data show CDR1 as MNHNS and CDR2 as SASEGT. CDR3 residues: CASGQTPKETQYF. CDR3 nucleotides: TGTGCCAGCGGACAAACCCCCAAAGAGACCCAGTACTTC.